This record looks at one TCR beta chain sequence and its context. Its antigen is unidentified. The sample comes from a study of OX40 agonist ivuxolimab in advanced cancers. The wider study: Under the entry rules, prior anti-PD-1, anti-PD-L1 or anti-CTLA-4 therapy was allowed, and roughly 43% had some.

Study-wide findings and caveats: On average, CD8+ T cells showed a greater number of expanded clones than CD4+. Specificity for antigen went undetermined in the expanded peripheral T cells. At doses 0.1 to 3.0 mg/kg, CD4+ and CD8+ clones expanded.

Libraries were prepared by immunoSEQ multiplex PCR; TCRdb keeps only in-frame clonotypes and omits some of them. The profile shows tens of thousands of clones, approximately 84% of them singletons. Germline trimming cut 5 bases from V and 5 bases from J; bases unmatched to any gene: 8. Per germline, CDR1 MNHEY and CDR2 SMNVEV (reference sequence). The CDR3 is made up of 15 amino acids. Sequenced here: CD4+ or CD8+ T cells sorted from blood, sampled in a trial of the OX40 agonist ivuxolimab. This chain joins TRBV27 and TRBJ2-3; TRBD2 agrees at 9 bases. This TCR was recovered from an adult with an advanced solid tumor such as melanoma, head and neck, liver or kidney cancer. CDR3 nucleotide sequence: TGTGCCAGCAGTGGGATGGCGGGAGGGGAAGATACGCAGTATTTT. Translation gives CASSGMAGGEDTQYF.